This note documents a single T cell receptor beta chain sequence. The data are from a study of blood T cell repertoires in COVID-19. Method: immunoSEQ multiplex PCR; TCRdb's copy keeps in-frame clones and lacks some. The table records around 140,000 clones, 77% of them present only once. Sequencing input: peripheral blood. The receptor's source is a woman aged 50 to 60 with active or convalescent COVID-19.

In DNA, the CDR3 is TGTGCCAGCAGTTTATCGGGGTCCGGGCCCCTCCACTTT. This gives the protein CASSLSGSGPLHF. The V call is TRBV6-5, the J call TRBJ1-6; D is unclear. Trimming took 4 bases from V and 13 from J, leaving 14 bases between them. This CDR3 has 13 residues. From germline, CDR1 is MNHEY and CDR2 SVGAGI.